Shown below are 29 T cell receptor beta chains from a single sample sequenced in a study of T-cell memory formation after mild COVID-19. MiXCR, applied by TCRdb to the 5' RACE reads, yields one record per CDR3 protein. Of 400,000 to 550,000 distinct CDR3 sequences detected, approximately 23% appear once; the ten largest clones hold around 12%. Sequenced input: PBMCs or a T cell subset sorted from them (not recorded which). These receptors were collected from an adult woman who had mild COVID-19 (a few samples of this study predate the infection). Cell type and time point are not known.

The rearrangement uses TRBV27 and TRBJ2-7; possible D gene TRBD1, 6 bases. The germline V gene encodes CDR1 MNHEY and CDR2 SMNVEV (reference sequence). V lost 2 bases and J 3 bases, leaving 14 bases between the germline ends. This CDR3 has 15 residues. The CDR3: CASSLRGWGLYEQYF. The CDR3 nucleotides read TGTGCCAGCAGTTTAAGGGGCTGGGGGCTCTACGAGCAGTACTTC.

This clonotype was detected a few times. The chain has TRBV7-9 and TRBJ2-7; 12 bases are a match to TRBD2. This CDR3 has 16 amino acids. From germline, CDR1 is SEHNR and CDR2 FQNEAQ (reference sequence). J gave up 2 bases and V 5 bases, and 7 bases lay outside the gene matches. The CDR3 spells CASSPRTSGTAYEQYF. CDR3 nucleotide sequence: TGTGCCAGCAGCCCCCGGACTAGCGGGACTGCCTACGAGCAGTACTTC.

The chain carries TRBV27 and TRBJ2-1, with 9 positions matching TRBD2. This CDR3 contains 16 residues. V was pared by 1 base and J by 5 bases, with 6 bases of the junction left unmatched. The germline CDR1 and CDR2 sequences are MNHEY and SMNVEV (reference sequence). The CDR3 nucleotides are TGTGCCAGCAGTTTATTGGGCGGGAGGGCCAACAATGAGCAGTTCTTC. As protein: CASSLLGGRANNEQFF.

The chain employs TRBV7-9 and TRBJ1-6; no clear D gene. Germline CDR1 SEHNR, CDR2 FQNEAQ (reference sequence). The CDR3 loop spans 15 amino acids. Trimming stripped 0 bases from V and 9 bases from J, with 12 bases between. The CDR3 nucleotides read TGTGCCAGCAGCTTAGCGGCAGGAAACTCTTCACCCCTCCACTTT. It codes for CASSLAAGNSSPLHF.

This clonotype was seen a few times. This rearrangement joins TRBV29-1 to TRBJ2-2, with TRBD2 identical over 7 bases. The CDR3 consists of 18 residues. In germline, CDR1 is SQVTM, CDR2 ANQGSEA. The ends lost 4 bases at V and 7 bases at J; junction bases unmatched: 21. The CDR3, as DNA: TGCAGCGTTGGGGGGGTGGCCGCGGGAGTTCCCGAGATCGGGGAGCTGTTTTTT. It codes for CSVGGVAAGVPEIGELFF.

Ten or more counts support this clonotype. The chain couples TRBV27 to TRBJ2-1; D is perhaps TRBD1 (5 bases). CDR1 MNHEY and CDR2 SMNVEV come from the germline V gene (reference sequence). V lost 7 bases and J lost 0, with 19 bases in between. This CDR3 is 17 amino acids long. The CDR3 loop reads CASTQRSGRVSYNEQFF. The DNA of the CDR3 is TGTGCCAGCACCCAACGATCGGGCAGGGTCTCCTACAATGAGCAGTTCTTC.

V gene TRBV2 combines with J gene TRBJ1-2; D not certain. Germline CDR1 and CDR2: SNHLY and FYNNEI. Trimming took off 5 bases at V and 0 bases at J, with 13 bases between the two ends. This CDR3 comprises 15 residues. The CDR3 region is CASSPQVVPNYGYTF. CDR3 DNA sequence: TGTGCCAGCAGTCCCCAGGTCGTCCCTAACTATGGCTACACCTTC.

This clonotype was seen ten or more times. The chain has TRBV12-3 or TRBV12-4 and TRBJ2-1; D remains ambiguous. Trimming took 6 bases from V and 7 from J, leaving 10 bases between them. This CDR3 spans 12 amino acids. The CDR3 loop reads CASSPARNEQFF. CDR3 DNA: TGTGCCAGCAGCCCGGCGCGGAATGAGCAGTTCTTC.

CDR3 amino acids: CASSYSQTVEAFF. CDR3 coding DNA: TGTGCCAGCAGTTACTCGCAGACCGTCGAAGCTTTCTTT. This chain joins TRBV6-5 and TRBJ1-1; no firm D call. CDR1 MNHEY and CDR2 SVGAGI come from the germline V gene. V was pared by 0 bases and J by 8 bases, with 10 bases between. The CDR3 length is 13 residues.

J is TRBJ1-1 and V is TRBV15, with a tentative D call TRBD1 (6 bases). The CDR3 length is 14 residues. V was trimmed by 11 bases and J by 4 bases, leaving 20 bases between them. Germline CDR1 is LNHNV and CDR2 is YYDKDF (reference sequence). The CDR3 spells CAVRQGGSATEAFF. CDR3 bases: TGTGCCGTCCGGCAAGGGGGGAGCGCCACTGAAGCTTTCTTT.

This clonotype was observed a few times. V and J are TRBV6-2 or TRBV6-3 and TRBJ1-2, with 8 bases aligning to TRBD1. Looked up from germline, CDR1 is MNHEY and CDR2 is SVGEGT. The length of the CDR3 is 14 residues. The V gene end was trimmed by 7 bases and the J gene end by 7 bases; junction bases not matched to a gene: 11. CDR3 DNA: TGTGCCAGCACCCCGGACAGGGTTAAACCTGGCTACACCTTC. It encodes CASTPDRVKPGYTF.

This chain joins TRBV5-1 and TRBJ1-1; D remains unclear. CDR1 is SGHRS and CDR2 is YFSETQ in the germline V gene. The CDR3 sequence is 13 residues long. Between the trimmed V and J ends, which lost 0 bases and 5 bases, there was a span of 8 bases. The CDR3 DNA reads as TGCGCCAGCAGCTTGGTCGGGGTTACTGAAGCTTTCTTT. Encoded protein: CASSLVGVTEAFF.

The chain has TRBV7-8 and TRBJ1-1; unclear D gene. Per germline, CDR1 SGHVS and CDR2 FQNEAQ. The ends were cut back, 2 bases at V and 3 bases at J, with 7 bases in the middle. This CDR3 comprises 13 residues. The CDR3 protein is CASSLPGYTEAFF. The CDR3 DNA reads as TGTGCCAGCAGCTTACCCGGGTACACTGAAGCTTTCTTT.

The genes are TRBV11-3 and TRBJ2-7; D might be TRBD1 (6 bases). Germline V gene data show CDR1 as SGHNT and CDR2 as YENEEA. The CDR3 is made up of 14 amino acids. Trimming pared 2 bases from V and 5 bases from J, leaving 13 bases between. The CDR3 region is CASSLHRASNEQYF. The CDR3 bases are TGTGCCAGCAGCTTACACAGGGCGTCCAACGAGCAGTACTTC. Using reference TRBV11-3 and TRBJ2-7 for the parts outside the CDR3, the full variable domain is EAGVVQSPRYKIIEKKQPVAFWCNPISGHNTLYWYLQNLGQGPELLIRYENEEAVDDSQLPKDRFSAERLKGVDSTLKIQPAELGDSAVYLCASSLHRASNEQYFGPGTRLTVT.

This clonotype has just a few counts. J is TRBJ2-5 and V is TRBV5-1; D may be TRBD2 (6 bases). The germline gives CDR1 SGHRS, CDR2 YFSETQ. The CDR3 has 15 amino acids. V lost 3 bases and J 5 bases, leaving 17 bases between the germline ends. CDR3 loop: CASSWSGSGGETQYF. The CDR3 nucleotides are TGCGCCAGCAGCTGGAGCGGTTCAGGAGGGGAGACCCAGTACTTC.

The V call is TRBV29-1, the J call TRBJ1-2; a possible D gene is TRBD1 (6 bases). CDR3 length: 16 residues. Germline V gene sequence: CDR1 SQVTM, CDR2 ANQGSEA. Trimming removed 1 base at V and 8 bases at J, with 23 bases between. This CDR3 is CSVEGNPGDHRAGYTF. CDR3 coding DNA: TGCAGCGTTGAAGGAAATCCGGGAGACCACAGGGCCGGCTACACCTTC.

This clonotype was observed a handful of times. The chain uses TRBV5-6 and TRBJ2-5; 16 nucleotides match TRBD2. The CDR3 consists of 17 residues. The germline CDR1 and CDR2 sequences are SGHDT and YYEEEE. The V gene end was trimmed by 4 bases and the J gene end by 4 bases; junction bases not matched to a gene: 7. The CDR3 spells CASSGTSGGAPGETQYF. CDR3 nucleotides: TGTGCCAGCAGCGGGACTAGCGGGGGGGCCCCCGGAGAGACCCAGTACTTC.

This clonotype has just one count. This chain joins TRBV6-2 or TRBV6-3 and TRBJ2-1; the D gene is possibly TRBD2 (6 bases). CDR3 length: 14 amino acids. Germline lookup yields CDR1 MNHEY and CDR2 SVGEGT. V dropped 9 bases and J dropped 3 bases, with 15 bases sitting between them. The CDR3 is CASLGGRIYNEQFF. Here the CDR3 DNA reads TGTGCCAGTCTTGGAGGGAGAATCTACAATGAGCAGTTCTTC.

This chain joins TRBV7-9 and TRBJ2-3; maybe TRBD2 (7 bases). CDR3 length equals 18 residues. Germline CDR1 SEHNR, CDR2 FQNEAQ (reference sequence). Trimming took off 2 bases at V and 2 bases at J, with 20 bases between the two ends. CDR3 loop: CASSLTSGGPQFTDTQYF. CDR3 bases: TGTGCCAGCAGCTTAACTTCGGGGGGCCCCCAATTCACAGATACGCAGTATTTT.

This clonotype was seen repeatedly, ten times or more. The chain recombines TRBV20-1 with TRBJ2-3; D is undetermined. Trimming removed 2 bases at V and 0 bases at J, with 6 bases between. The CDR3 has 13 amino acids. The germline V gene encodes CDR1 DFQATT and CDR2 SNEGSKA (reference sequence). Written as DNA, the CDR3 is TGCAGTGCTAGACCTCTGAGCACAGATACGCAGTATTTT. Protein sequence: CSARPLSTDTQYF.

This clonotype was seen a handful of times. The chain carries TRBV7-9 and TRBJ2-5; D may be TRBD2 (6 bases). Germline CDR1 reads SEHNR; CDR2 reads FQNEAQ (reference sequence). The V end lost 5 bases, the J end lost 3 bases, and 19 bases lay between the germline ends. This CDR3 is built from 16 residues. The CDR3 loop reads CASSPRRAYGKETQYF. CDR3 DNA: TGTGCCAGCAGCCCTAGGAGGGCATATGGGAAAGAGACCCAGTACTTC. Full variable domain (remainder filled in from reference TRBV7-9 and TRBJ2-5): DTGVSQNPRHKITKRGQNVTFRCDPISEHNRLYWYRQTLGQGPEFLTYFQNEAQLEKSRLLSDRFSAERPKGSFSTLEIQRTEQGDSAMYLCASSPRRAYGKETQYFGPGTRLLVL.

The V gene is TRBV7-2, the J gene TRBJ2-3; unclear D gene. This CDR3 is 15 amino acids long. Germline V gene data show CDR1 as SGHTA and CDR2 as FQGNSA. V lost 1 base to trimming and J lost 0 bases, with 8 bases between them. CDR3 DNA sequence: TGTGCCAGCAGCTTAGGGCCAGCTAGCACAGATACGCAGTATTTT. This gives the protein CASSLGPASTDTQYF.

A few counts support this clonotype. This chain connects TRBV7-9 to TRBJ2-3, with D perhaps matching TRBD1 (7 bases). With 5 bases removed from V and 2 bases from J, the gap between germline ends came to 17 bases. The CDR3 totals 16 residues. Germline CDR1 SEHNR, CDR2 FQNEAQ (reference sequence). DNA of the CDR3: TGTGCCAGCAGCCCAACGCGGGACAGATACACAGATACGCAGTATTTT. It yields the protein CASSPTRDRYTDTQYF.

This clonotype has more than one count but fewer than ten. The chain joins TRBV20-1 to TRBJ2-2; 10 bases match TRBD2. Germline V CDR1 and CDR2: DFQATT, SNEGSKA (reference sequence). The CDR3 spans 15 residues. With 0 bases clipped from V and 6 bases from J, the junction kept 4 bases outside the gene matches. The DNA for the CDR3 is TGCAGTGCTAGAGACGGGACTAGCGTTTCCGGGGAGCTGTTTTTT. Translated: CSARDGTSVSGELFF.

This chain joins TRBV15 and TRBJ2-1, with D perhaps TRBD1 (6 bases). Trimming shortened V by 0 bases and J by 7 bases, and 13 bases separated the two germline ends. Per germline, CDR1 LNHNV and CDR2 YYDKDF (reference sequence). The CDR3 consists of 15 residues. The CDR3 here is CATSRDRGARNEQFF. In DNA, the CDR3 is TGTGCCACCAGCAGAGACAGGGGCGCTAGGAATGAGCAGTTCTTC.

The J gene is TRBJ2-5, the V gene TRBV9; D uncertain. Germline V CDR1 and CDR2: SGDLS, YYNGEE. The V end was cut by 0 bases, the J end by 2 bases, with 8 bases between. The CDR3 contains 14 residues. Here the CDR3 reads CASSVGMGQETQYF. CDR3 sequence (DNA): TGTGCCAGCAGCGTAGGGATGGGTCAAGAGACCCAGTACTTC. The complete variable domain, with remaining parts taken from reference TRBV9 and TRBJ2-5, reads DSGVTQTPKHLITATGQRVTLRCSPRSGDLSVYWYQQSLDQGLQFLIQYYNGEERAKGNILERFSAQQFPDLHSELNLSSLELGDSALYFCASSVGMGQETQYFGPGTRLLVL.

This clonotype has only a few counts. The chain combines TRBV5-1 with TRBJ2-1; TRBD2 matches at 7 bases. This CDR3 contains 15 residues. J lost 5 bases, V lost 5 bases, and 10 bases had no gene match. CDR1 is SGHRS and CDR2 is YFSETQ in the germline V gene. The CDR3 sequence is CASSPGTTMDNEQFF. The CDR3 DNA reads as TGCGCCAGCAGTCCCGGGACTACCATGGACAATGAGCAGTTCTTC.

This clonotype has more than one count but fewer than ten. J is TRBJ2-7 and V is TRBV7-9, with D maybe TRBD2 (5 bases). Deletions cut 5 bases from V and 3 bases from J, with 20 bases between. Looked up from germline, CDR1 is SEHNR and CDR2 is FQNEAQ (reference sequence). The CDR3 covers 16 residues. Written as DNA, the CDR3 is TGTGCCAGCAGCCCGGGGTATGTTTCGGGAATCTACGAGCAGTACTTC. This sequence encodes CASSPGYVSGIYEQYF.

This clonotype was detected once. The chain combines TRBV20-1 with TRBJ1-1, with D tentatively TRBD1 (6 bases). The CDR3 runs 15 residues. Germline CDR1 and CDR2: DFQATT and SNEGSKA (reference sequence). Trimming took 1 base from V and 5 from J, leaving 17 bases between them. CDR3 DNA sequence: TGCAGTGCTAGAGCCCCTACGGGGGCGAAGACTGAAGCTTTCTTT. It encodes CSARAPTGAKTEAFF.